This TCR beta chain was obtained from a study of blood T cell repertoires in COVID-19. V lost 3 bases to trimming and J lost 8 bases, with 25 bases between them. The CDR3 is 17 amino acids. The germline V gene has CDR1 GTSNPN and CDR2 SVGIG (reference sequence). In this sample, this clone turned up a few times. Participants' own reports of clinical history determined their cohort assignment. Donors in Cohort 3 counted as recovered after two negative PCRs, clearance, or symptom resolution. Measured with immunoSEQ multiplex PCR; TCRdb has only the in-frame clones, and not every one. The sample carries some 420,000 clones, 80% to 90% recorded once.

The TCR comes from a man aged 25 to 40 who had recovered from COVID-19. Sequencing was performed on PBMCs or T cells enriched from blood (not recorded which). The genes are TRBV30 and TRBJ1-4; possibly TRBD1 for D (5 bases). The CDR3 DNA sequence: TGTGCCTGGAGGGAACCCGGGGGACTCCCGAGTAGGGAAAAACTGTTTTTT. This encodes CAWREPGGLPSREKLFF.